These 14 T cell receptor beta chains originate from one sample sequenced in a study of T cells in Graves' hyperthyroidism and ophthalmopathy. Amplification of TCR beta CDR3 regions used RNA as the template. The study used the HTBI primer set for a first-round RT-PCR of the TCR CDR3. Using its own MiXCR run on the multiplex PCR reads, TCRdb lists one record per CDR3 protein. The sample carries about 570,000 distinct CDR3 sequences, about 45% recorded once. Input material: peripheral blood or thyroid tissue (not recorded which). The receptors come from an adult woman with Graves' disease, either hyperthyroidism or ophthalmopathy (not recorded which).

The chain uses TRBV7-9 and TRBJ1-2; 7 nucleotides match TRBD1. Per the germline V gene, CDR1 is SEHNR and CDR2 is FQNEAQ (reference sequence). The CDR3 has 14 amino acids. V lost 1 base, J lost 3 bases, and 2 bases stayed unmatched. The CDR3: CASSLDRGYYGYTF. In nucleotides, the CDR3 is TGTGCCAGCAGCTTAGACAGGGGATACTATGGCTACACCTTC.

This clonotype was seen many times. The chain joins TRBV7-9 to TRBJ2-7, with D unclear. Between the trimmed V and J ends, which lost 2 bases and 6 bases, there was a span of 8 bases. The CDR3 sequence is 12 residues long. From germline, CDR1 is SEHNR and CDR2 FQNEAQ (reference sequence). CDR3 residues: CASSLRPPEQYF. CDR3 DNA sequence: TGTGCCAGCAGCTTACGGCCCCCCGAGCAGTACTTC. Full variable domain (outside the CDR3, taken from reference TRBV7-9 and TRBJ2-7): DTGVSQNPRHKITKRGQNVTFRCDPISEHNRLYWYRQTLGQGPEFLTYFQNEAQLEKSRLLSDRFSAERPKGSFSTLEIQRTEQGDSAMYLCASSLRPPEQYFGPGTRLTVT.

There are many counts of this clonotype. V is TRBV7-3 and J is TRBJ1-1, with D unclear. Germline CDR1 SGHTA, CDR2 FQGTGA. The CDR3 covers 13 residues. V lost 5 bases, J lost 0 bases, and 7 bases lay in between. The CDR3 region has the DNA TGTGCCAGCAGCACACGAATGAACACTGAAGCTTTCTTT. This codes for CASSTRMNTEAFF.

This clonotype was detected ten times or more. This rearrangement joins TRBV20-1 to TRBJ1-1, with D unclear. The CDR3 is 15 residues long. CDR1 is DFQATT, CDR2 SNEGSKA, per germline (reference sequence). Trimming pared 5 bases from V and 3 bases from J, leaving 19 bases between. The CDR3 reads CSASSAGSGDTEAFF. The CDR3 DNA sequence: TGCAGTGCTTCTTCCGCGGGGTCTGGGGACACTGAAGCTTTCTTT.

Points on this clonotype: This likely comes from a read error, as the CDR3 has no conserved phenylalanine or tryptophan at its end. It is unclear where the CDR3 begins or ends on the DNA, so no DNA is shown, and the CDR3 is as TCRdb lists it. CDR3 sequence: CAISLDGMGAFFV. The chain has TRBV10-3 and TRBJ1-2; the D call of TRBD1 is as the table states it, not checked on the DNA. The length of the CDR3 is 13 amino acids, counting both ends. Germline V gene lookup returns CDR1 ENHRY and CDR2 SYGVKD.

Only a few counts were recorded for this clonotype. The genes are TRBV15 and TRBJ2-7; possible D gene TRBD2, 6 bases. Trimming removed 1 base at V and 3 bases at J, with 10 bases between. This CDR3 is 14 amino acids long. In germline, CDR1 is LNHNV, CDR2 YYDKDF (reference sequence). The CDR3 bases are TGTGCCACCAGCAGAGTGGAGGGTGACTACGAGCAGTACTTC. Its protein product is CATSRVEGDYEQYF.

The J gene is TRBJ1-2, the V gene TRBV4-2; tentative D call: TRBD1 (5 bases). Germline V gene sequence: CDR1 LGHNA, CDR2 YNFKEQ. V was cut by 1 base and J by 3 bases, with 21 bases left in between. This CDR3 comprises 18 residues. The CDR3 loop is CASSQVSPGQEEDYGYTF. The CDR3 bases are TGTGCCAGCAGCCAAGTCTCCCCGGGGCAGGAGGAGGACTATGGCTACACCTTC.

The V gene is TRBV14, the J gene TRBJ2-7; TRBD1 matches 8 bases. With 2 bases clipped from V and 7 bases from J, the junction kept 10 bases outside the gene matches. Looked up from germline, CDR1 is SGHDN and CDR2 is FVKESK. The CDR3 runs to 15 residues. The CDR3 protein is CASSQRTGLGGEQYF. For the CDR3, the DNA is TGTGCCAGCAGCCAACGGACAGGGCTAGGAGGAGAGCAGTACTTC.

This rearrangement joins TRBV6-1 to TRBJ2-7; D perhaps matches TRBD2 (6 bases). Trimming took 4 bases from V and 4 from J, leaving 17 bases between them. This CDR3 spans 15 amino acids. CDR1 is MNHNS and CDR2 is SASEGT in the germline V gene. CDR3 residues: CASSALGGKVYEQYF. As DNA, the CDR3 is TGTGCCAGCAGTGCCCTAGGAGGGAAGGTTTACGAGCAGTACTTC.

This clonotype was picked up many times. The chain has TRBV7-9 and TRBJ1-2; D is possibly TRBD1 (5 bases). The CDR3 is 15 amino acids. Deletions cut 1 base from V and 8 bases from J, with 17 bases between. Germline CDR1 reads SEHNR; CDR2 reads FQNEAQ (reference sequence). CDR3 in amino acids: CASSLVGQGLTGYTF. CDR3 coding DNA: TGTGCCAGCAGCTTAGTTGGTCAGGGATTAACCGGCTACACCTTC.

The chain employs TRBV15 and TRBJ2-5, with unresolved D. Per germline, CDR1 LNHNV and CDR2 YYDKDF (reference sequence). Trimming removed 5 bases from V and 0 bases from J, with 10 bases in between. This CDR3 comprises 14 residues. Here the CDR3 reads CATSEFPYQETQYF. DNA of the CDR3: TGTGCCACCAGCGAATTCCCGTACCAAGAGACCCAGTACTTC.

This clonotype was observed a few times. The CDR3 protein is CTSSLGTSGLPYEQYF. The CDR3 bases are TGTACCAGCAGCTTAGGGACTAGCGGGCTCCCCTACGAGCAGTACTTC. The chain combines TRBV7-2 with TRBJ2-7; 11 positions match TRBD2. The ends lost 1 base at V and 2 bases at J; junction bases unmatched: 4. The CDR3 totals 16 residues. Germline V lookup: CDR1 SGHTA, CDR2 FQGNSA.

This clonotype appeared a single time. V and J are TRBV5-1 and TRBJ2-7; D may correspond to TRBD1 or TRBD2 (5 bases each). The V and J ends lost 2 bases and 11 bases respectively, with 20 bases between them. The CDR3 is made up of 14 amino acids. Germline assignment: CDR1 SGHRS and CDR2 YFSETQ. This CDR3 is CASSFGRASTGEYF. The CDR3 DNA sequence: TGCGCCAGCAGCTTCGGCAGGGCAAGTACCGGGGAGTACTTC.

The chain couples TRBV29-1 to TRBJ1-1; possible D gene TRBD1, 6 bases. Trimming pared 8 bases from V and 3 bases from J, leaving 10 bases between. The CDR3 totals 11 residues. Germline V lookup: CDR1 SQVTM, CDR2 ANQGSEA. The CDR3 loop reads CSTSGDTEAFF. The CDR3 DNA sequence: TGCAGCACCTCAGGGGACACTGAAGCTTTCTTT.